The TCR beta chain described here comes from a study of blood T cell repertoires in COVID-19. The wider study: From the United States, Italy and Spain came samples of acute and convalescent COVID-19.

The repertoire was sequenced with immunoSEQ multiplex PCR; TCRdb's copy has only in-frame clones and lacks some. The repertoire includes 150,000 to 200,000 clones, around 79% of them detected once, and roughly 13% sits in the top ten. Germline CDR1 and CDR2: SGHTS and YDEGEE. The CDR3 runs to 15 residues. V lost 2 bases to trimming and J lost 6 bases; unmatched junction nucleotides: 9. Sequences were obtained from peripheral blood. The genes are TRBV5-8 and TRBJ2-7, with 9 bases that match TRBD1. The receptor comes from a man aged 45 to 65 who had recovered from COVID-19. The CDR3 DNA reads as TGTGCCAGCAGCTTAAACAGGGGGCGTTTAACCGAGCAGTACTTC. As protein: CASSLNRGRLTEQYF.